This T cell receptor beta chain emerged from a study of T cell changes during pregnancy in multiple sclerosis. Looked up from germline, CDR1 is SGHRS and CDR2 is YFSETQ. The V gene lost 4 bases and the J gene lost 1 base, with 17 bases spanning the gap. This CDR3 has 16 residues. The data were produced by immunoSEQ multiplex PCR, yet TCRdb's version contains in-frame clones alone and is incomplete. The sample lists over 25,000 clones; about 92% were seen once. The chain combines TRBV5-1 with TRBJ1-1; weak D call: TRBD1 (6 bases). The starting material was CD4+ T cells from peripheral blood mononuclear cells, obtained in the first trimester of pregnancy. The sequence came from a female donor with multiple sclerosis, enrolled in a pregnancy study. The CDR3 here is CASSRDRGAGNTEAFF. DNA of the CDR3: TGCGCCAGCAGCCGGGACCGGGGGGCTGGGAACACTGAAGCTTTCTTT.